These 6 T cell receptor beta chains share one sample of origin, sequenced in a study of cytomegalovirus exposure and HLA in healthy donors. Measured with immunoSEQ multiplex PCR; TCRdb has only the in-frame clones, and not every one. The sample holds about 120,000 clones, roughly 88% seen once. Sequencing used PBMCs. The receptors originated from a woman aged 18-29 years in good health and CMV-seropositive.

The gene calls are TRBV7-6 and TRBJ1-1; 7 positions match TRBD1. Trimming cost V 1 base and J 1 base; bases outside gene matches: 0. The CDR3 runs 14 residues. Germline V gene data show CDR1 as SGHVS and CDR2 as FNYEAQ. The CDR3 is CASSLEGANTEAFF. The DNA of the CDR3 is TGTGCCAGCAGCTTAGAGGGGGCGAACACTGAAGCTTTCTTT.

The chain joins TRBV29-1 to TRBJ1-2; possible D gene TRBD1, 5 bases. V lost 0 bases and J 5 bases, leaving 13 bases between the germline ends. Germline values: CDR1 SQVTM, CDR2 ANQGSEA. This CDR3 spans 14 amino acids. CDR3 sequence reads: CSVEDRGGEYGYTF. The DNA for the CDR3 is TGCAGCGTTGAAGATCGGGGGGGAGAGTATGGCTACACCTTC.

The CDR3 bases are TGTGCCAGCAGTTTTGTTGGGGCATCCTACAATGAGCAGTTCTTC. Translating gives CASSFVGASYNEQFF. The gene calls are TRBV27 and TRBJ2-1; D is perhaps TRBD1 (5 bases). This CDR3 comprises 15 residues. V gave up 3 bases and J gave up 1 base, with 10 bases separating them. CDR1 MNHEY and CDR2 SMNVEV come from the germline V gene (reference sequence).

V is TRBV6-6 and J is TRBJ2-7, with 9 bases that match TRBD1. The J segment lost 5 bases and the V segment lost 6 bases, leaving 11 bases of the junction unmatched. From germline, CDR1 is MNHNY and CDR2 SVGAGI (reference sequence). The length of the CDR3 is 15 residues. CDR3 DNA sequence: TGTGCCAGCAGCCAGGGACAGGGAGTTTACCACGAGCAGTACTTC. This gives the protein CASSQGQGVYHEQYF.

The CDR3 coding sequence is TGTGCCAGCAGCGGGGACAGCCAGACCCAGTACTTC. Encoded protein: CASSGDSQTQYF. The chain links TRBV9 to TRBJ2-5; 7 bases fit TRBD1. The V segment lost 3 bases and the J segment 6 bases; nucleotides outside the gene matches: 2. CDR3 length equals 12 residues. Germline-derived CDR1 and CDR2 are SGDLS and YYNGEE.

The V gene is TRBV30, the J gene TRBJ1-6; tentatively, D is TRBD1 (6 bases). Trimming shortened V by 2 bases and J by 9 bases, and 23 bases separated the two germline ends. This CDR3 is built from 17 residues. The germline V gene has CDR1 GTSNPN and CDR2 SVGIG (reference sequence). The CDR3 protein is CAWSPFWDTSVSSPLHF. CDR3 nucleotides: TGTGCCTGGAGTCCTTTTTGGGACACCTCTGTCAGTTCACCCCTCCACTTT. The whole variable domain, filled in from reference TRBV30 and TRBJ1-6, reads SQTIHQWPATLVQPVGSPLSLECTVEGTSNPNLYWYRQAAGRGLQLLFYSVGIGQISSEVPQNLSASRPQDRQFILSSKKLLLSDSGFYLCAWSPFWDTSVSSPLHFGNGTRLTVT.